This T cell receptor beta chain comes out of a study of CD8+CD57+ T cells in acquired aplastic anemia. Turning to the study itself: Isolated CD4+ and CD8+ cells, once sorted, yielded DNA averaging around 3.3 ug. As sequenced from healthy donors, CD4+ cells averaged roughly 10 million reads. Regarding the study as a whole: There were some 30 CD8+ CDR3 sequences that occurred in both patients and controls. For CD8+ Simpson's diversity, patients and controls showed no significant difference.

According to the study, genomic DNA was the template for TCR beta VDJ and CDR3 profiling. Using its own MiXCR run on the reads, TCRdb lists one record per CDR3 protein. Among some 220,000 distinct CDR3 sequences listed, around 32% were seen once. Germline V gene sequence: CDR1 SQVTM, CDR2 ANQGSEA. V was clipped by 7 bases and J by 6 bases; unmatched bases: 2. The CDR3 length is 11 residues. This clonotype was seen at least ten times. The antigen is not known. This clonotype was obtained from a human donor in good health, serving as a control. The V and J genes are TRBV29-1 and TRBJ2-2; 7 bases align to TRBD1. Material for sequencing was sorted CD4+, CD8+, or CD8+CD57+ T cells (not recorded which) from PBMCs. The CDR3 loop reads CSADRAGELFF. The CDR3, as DNA: TGCAGCGCCGACAGGGCCGGGGAGCTGTTTTTT.